The 8 T cell receptor beta chains given below trace back to one sample, sequenced in a study of cytomegalovirus exposure and HLA in healthy donors. The PCR used 60 Vbeta and 13 Jbeta primers. Repertoires were generated with immunoSEQ multiplex PCR, while TCRdb's copy carries only in-frame clones and drops some. The sample holds about 150,000 clones, approximately 80% seen once. The sequenced sample consisted of PBMCs. Receptors originate from a man in his forties in good health and CMV-seronegative.

This chain links TRBV29-1 with TRBJ2-5; D is unresolved. CDR1 is SQVTM and CDR2 is ANQGSEA in the germline V gene. This CDR3 spans 11 amino acids. V lost 4 bases to trimming and J lost 5 bases, with 8 bases between them. Here the CDR3 reads CSVAFIETQYF. Written as DNA, the CDR3 is TGCAGCGTTGCGTTTATCGAGACCCAGTACTTC.

The chain has TRBV7-9 and TRBJ1-2, with D tentatively TRBD1 (5 bases). The CDR3 covers 12 residues. Trimming removed 1 base from V and 6 bases from J, with 6 bases in between. Per the germline V gene, CDR1 is SEHNR and CDR2 is FQNEAQ (reference sequence). As DNA, the CDR3 is TGTGCCAGCAGCTTAGTCAGGGATGGCTACACCTTC. This encodes CASSLVRDGYTF.

This sequence joins TRBV27 and TRBJ2-3, with D possibly TRBD1 on 6 matching bases. V was pared by 8 bases and J by 8 bases, with 14 bases between. The CDR3 contains 12 residues. Germline lookup yields CDR1 MNHEY and CDR2 SMNVEV (reference sequence). The DNA of the CDR3 is TGTGCCAGCCAAGCAGGGGCAAGTACGCAGTATTTT. This sequence encodes CASQAGASTQYF.

J is TRBJ2-5 and V is TRBV5-4, with 14 positions matching TRBD2. Unmatched junction bases numbered 13, after V lost 8 bases and J lost 4 bases. This CDR3 is built from 17 residues. The germline gives CDR1 SGHNT, CDR2 YYREEE (reference sequence). CDR3 in DNA: TGTGCCAGTTCGACTAGCGGGAGGGCCGACCTTGGAGAGACCCAGTACTTC. Its protein product is CASSTSGRADLGETQYF.

This rearrangement joins TRBV7-8 to TRBJ2-1; 11 bases line up with TRBD2. The V and J ends lost 3 bases and 1 base, in that order; junction bases with no gene match: 5. Germline V gene data show CDR1 as SGHVS and CDR2 as FQNEAQ. There are 17 residues in the CDR3. The CDR3 bases are TGTGCCAGCAGCTTCCCGCGACTAGCGGGATCCTACAATGAGCAGTTCTTC. This sequence encodes CASSFPRLAGSYNEQFF.

The chain combines TRBV27 with TRBJ2-7, with 8 positions matching TRBD2. The CDR3 spans 15 residues. Per the germline V gene, CDR1 is MNHEY and CDR2 is SMNVEV (reference sequence). The junction had 15 bases not matched to a gene; V was cut back by 9 bases and J by 5 bases. Here the CDR3 reads CARSRGREGAHEQYF. The CDR3, as DNA: TGTGCCAGATCGAGGGGCCGGGAGGGAGCCCACGAGCAGTACTTC.

The J gene is TRBJ1-2, the V gene TRBV18; D may be TRBD1 (6 bases). Germline CDR1 reads KGHSH; CDR2 reads LQKENI. The CDR3 has 16 residues. V dropped 3 bases and J dropped 2 bases, with 16 bases sitting between them. CDR3 protein: CASSPWNREANYGYTF. In nucleotides, the CDR3 is TGTGCCAGCTCACCGTGGAACAGGGAAGCGAACTATGGCTACACCTTC. Combining the CDR3 with reference TRBV18 and TRBJ1-2 gives the whole variable domain NAGVMQNPRHLVRRRGQEARLRCSPMKGHSHVYWYRQLPEEGLKFMVYLQKENIIDESGMPKERFSAEFPKEGPSILRIQQVVRGDSAAYFCASSPWNREANYGYTFGSGTRLTVV.

This clone was observed a handful of times. This chain uses TRBV6-1 with TRBJ1-1; the D gene is possibly TRBD1 (5 bases). The CDR3 has 14 residues. The germline V gene has CDR1 MNHNS and CDR2 SASEGT. The V end lost 5 bases, the J end lost 0 bases, and 10 bases lay between the germline ends. As DNA, the CDR3 is TGTGCCAGCAGTTGGGGGGGTCTGAACACTGAAGCTTTCTTT. It codes for CASSWGGLNTEAFF.